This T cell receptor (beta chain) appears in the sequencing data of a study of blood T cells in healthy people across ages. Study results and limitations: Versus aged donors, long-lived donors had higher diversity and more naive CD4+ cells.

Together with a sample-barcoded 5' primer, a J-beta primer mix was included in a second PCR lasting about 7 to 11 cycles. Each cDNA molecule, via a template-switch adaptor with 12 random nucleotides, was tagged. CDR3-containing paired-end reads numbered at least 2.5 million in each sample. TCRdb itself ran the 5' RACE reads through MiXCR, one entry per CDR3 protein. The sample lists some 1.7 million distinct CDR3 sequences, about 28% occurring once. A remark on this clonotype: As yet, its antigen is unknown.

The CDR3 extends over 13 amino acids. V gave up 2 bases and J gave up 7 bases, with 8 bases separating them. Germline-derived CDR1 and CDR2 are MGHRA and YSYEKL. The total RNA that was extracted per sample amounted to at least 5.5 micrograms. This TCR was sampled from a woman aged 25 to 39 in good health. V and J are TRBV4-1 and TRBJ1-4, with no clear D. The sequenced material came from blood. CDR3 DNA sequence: TGCGCCAGCAGCCAACGAGTATTTGAAAAACTGTTTTTT. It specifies CASSQRVFEKLFF.